Each of the 25 T cell receptor beta chains below was sequenced from the same sample in a study of blood T cell repertoires in COVID-19. The method was immunoSEQ multiplex PCR; TCRdb's version includes in-frame clones alone and lacks a portion of them. The table records fewer than 250,000 clones, roughly 80% of them present only once. Input material: peripheral blood. The receptors derive from a woman in her 70s with active or convalescent COVID-19.

The chain combines TRBV9 with TRBJ2-1, with 8 bases lining up with TRBD2. Germline CDR1 SGDLS, CDR2 YYNGEE. CDR3 size: 15 residues. V trimming: 4 bases; J trimming: 3 bases; junction bases outside the gene matches: 6. DNA for the CDR3: TGTGCCAGCAGCTCCGGGGGGGGTCTCTACAATGAGCAGTTCTTC. Protein sequence: CASSSGGGLYNEQFF.

The chain recombines TRBV28 with TRBJ2-3; D is undetermined. The CDR3 has 12 amino acids. The V gene's germline CDR1 is MDHEN and CDR2 SYDVKM. V lost 10 bases and J lost 0, with 8 bases in between. The CDR3 protein is CATRGSTDTQYF. As DNA, the CDR3 is TGTGCCACCCGAGGAAGCACAGATACGCAGTATTTT.

The chain joins TRBV18 to TRBJ1-6, with D uncertain. CDR1 and CDR2 (germline): KGHSH, LQKENI. The CDR3 contains 15 residues. Trimming took off 1 base at V and 8 bases at J, with 12 bases between the two ends. CDR3 sequence: CASSPRRTEDSPLHF. The CDR3 DNA is TGTGCCAGCTCACCACGGCGGACGGAGGATTCACCCCTCCACTTT.

V is TRBV7-9 and J is TRBJ1-1; D gene uncertain. Germline V gene data show CDR1 as SEHNR and CDR2 as FQNEAQ (reference sequence). The CDR3 runs 14 residues. Trimming removed 2 bases from V and 0 bases from J, with 7 bases in between. The CDR3 protein is CASSLLEVNTEAFF. The CDR3 DNA reads TGTGCCAGCAGCTTATTAGAAGTGAACACTGAAGCTTTCTTT.

The chain recombines TRBV30 with TRBJ1-2; 9 positions agree with TRBD1. The germline V gene encodes CDR1 GTSNPN and CDR2 SVGIG (reference sequence). The J segment lost 10 bases and the V segment lost 4 bases, leaving 4 bases of the junction unmatched. CDR3 length: 11 residues. The CDR3 DNA reads as TGTGCCTGGATAGGGACAGGGACCTACACCTTC. Its translation is CAWIGTGTYTF.

As DNA, the CDR3 is TGTGCCAGCAGCCCCGGGACACCCTATCAGCCCCAGCATTTT. Translated, it gives CASSPGTPYQPQHF. The chain is built from TRBV7-2 and TRBJ1-5, with D possibly matching TRBD1 (6 bases). The germline gives CDR1 SGHTA, CDR2 FQGNSA. The CDR3 consists of 14 residues. Trimming cost V 5 bases and J 5 bases, with 13 bases left between them.

This sequence joins TRBV5-1 and TRBJ2-6; no clear D gene. CDR1 is SGHRS, CDR2 YFSETQ, per germline. Trimming stripped 0 bases from V and 7 bases from J, with 8 bases between. The CDR3 is 14 residues long. The CDR3 DNA reads TGCGCCAGCAGCTTGGGTCAGGCCGCCAACGTCCTGACTTTC. It specifies CASSLGQAANVLTF. Looking up the rest from reference TRBV5-1 and TRBJ2-6 gives the full variable domain: KAGVTQTPRYLIKTRGQQVTLSCSPISGHRSVSWYQQTPGQGLQFLFEYFSETQRNKGNFPGRFSGRQFSNSRSEMNVSTLELGDSALYLCASSLGQAANVLTFGAGSRLTVL.

The V gene is TRBV30, the J gene TRBJ2-3; D remains ambiguous. Germline assignment: CDR1 GTSNPN and CDR2 SVGIG (reference sequence). Trimming removed 0 bases from V and 0 bases from J, with 7 bases in between. This CDR3 has 14 residues. The CDR3 sequence is CAWSVSLSTDTQYF. The CDR3 nucleotides are TGTGCCTGGAGTGTCTCCCTTAGCACAGATACGCAGTATTTT.

V usage is TRBV19 and J usage is TRBJ1-5, with D tentatively TRBD1 (5 bases). Trimming took 5 bases from V and 2 from J, leaving 16 bases between them. This CDR3 region has 16 residues. The germline V gene has CDR1 LNHDA and CDR2 SQIVND (reference sequence). CDR3 in DNA: TGTGCCAGTAGTCCTCAGGGAGGGATGGGCAATCAGCCCCAGCATTTT. Translating it yields CASSPQGGMGNQPQHF.

The V gene is TRBV18, the J gene TRBJ1-1; 7 bases fit TRBD1. This CDR3 is 13 amino acids long. CDR1 KGHSH and CDR2 LQKENI come from the germline V gene. V trimming: 5 bases; J trimming: 2 bases; junction bases outside the gene matches: 2. Written as DNA, the CDR3 is TGTGCCAGCTCAGGACAGGCAAACACTGAAGCTTTCTTT. Its translation: CASSGQANTEAFF.

V is TRBV7-6 and J is TRBJ1-1, with D perhaps matching TRBD1 (6 bases). Germline CDR1 reads SGHVS; CDR2 reads FNYEAQ. The CDR3 totals 13 residues. Between the trimmed V and J ends, which lost 1 base and 5 bases, there was a span of 8 bases. The CDR3 reads CASSLGQGTEAFF. The CDR3 DNA is TGTGCCAGCAGCTTAGGTCAGGGGACTGAAGCTTTCTTT. Looking up the rest from reference TRBV7-6 and TRBJ1-1 gives the full variable domain: GAGVSQSPRYKVTKRGQDVALRCDPISGHVSLYWYRQALGQGPEFLTYFNYEAQQDKSGLPNDRFSAERPEGSISTLTIQRTEQRDSAMYRCASSLGQGTEAFFGQGTRLTVV.

The chain is built from TRBV5-1 and TRBJ1-4, with 9 positions matching TRBD1. The CDR3 is made up of 16 amino acids. CDR1 and CDR2 from the germline V gene are SGHRS and YFSETQ. The J segment lost 7 bases and the V segment lost 0 bases, leaving 7 bases of the junction unmatched. This CDR3 reads CASSLEGQGSGEKLFF. The CDR3 region has the DNA TGCGCCAGCAGCTTGGAGGGACAGGGTAGCGGTGAAAAACTGTTTTTT.

The chain carries TRBV3-1 (or the pseudogene TRBV3-2) and TRBJ1-4; the D gene is possibly TRBD1 (5 bases). CDR1 and CDR2 from the germline V gene are LGHDT and YNNKEL (reference sequence). CDR3 length: 14 residues. The V and J ends lost 3 bases and 5 bases respectively, with 10 bases between them. As DNA, the CDR3 is TGTGCCAGCAGCCACGGGACTTTGAATGAAAAACTGTTTTTT. The encoded protein is CASSHGTLNEKLFF.

V gene TRBV28 combines with J gene TRBJ1-2; 7 bases fit TRBD1. Per the germline V gene, CDR1 is MDHEN and CDR2 is SYDVKM. CDR3 size: 14 residues. With V trimmed by 9 bases and J by 0 bases, 7 bases remained unmatched. CDR3 sequence (DNA): TGTGCCAGTAAGACAGGGACTTCTAACTATGGCTACACCTTC. It is translated as CASKTGTSNYGYTF.

The rearrangement links TRBV5-8 to TRBJ1-4; D is uncertain. This CDR3 is 12 amino acids long. The V and J ends lost 6 bases and 7 bases respectively, with 10 bases between them. Germline values: CDR1 SGHTS, CDR2 YDEGEE. The CDR3 coding sequence is TGTGCCAGCAACCCGATGAGTGAAAAACTGTTTTTT. Residues: CASNPMSEKLFF.

This sequence joins TRBV15 and TRBJ2-7; TRBD2 agrees at 10 bases. With 2 bases clipped from V and 2 bases from J, the junction kept 3 bases outside the gene matches. This CDR3 contains 15 residues. Germline V gene data show CDR1 as LNHNV and CDR2 as YYDKDF (reference sequence). The CDR3 region is CATSRKSGRAYEQYF. CDR3 coding DNA: TGTGCCACCAGCAGAAAAAGCGGGAGGGCCTACGAGCAGTACTTC.

J is TRBJ2-7 and V is TRBV29-1, with TRBD1 matching 7 bases. The CDR3 covers 13 residues. Germline CDR1 is SQVTM and CDR2 is ANQGSEA. J was trimmed by 1 base and V by 4 bases; bases with no gene match: 4. CDR3 DNA sequence: TGCAGCGTTGTCAGGGACAGATCCTACGAGCAGTACTTC. Protein: CSVVRDRSYEQYF.

The chain couples TRBV10-3 to TRBJ1-2, with TRBD1 matching over 8 bases. The V gene end was trimmed by 0 bases and the J gene end by 2 bases; junction bases not matched to a gene: 2. The CDR3 consists of 15 residues. The germline gives CDR1 ENHRY, CDR2 SYGVKD. The CDR3 nucleotides are TGTGCCATCAGTGAGTCCAGGACAGGGAACTATGGCTACACCTTC. Residues: CAISESRTGNYGYTF.

The CDR3 DNA reads TGTGCCACCAGGCCCTCAGCGGGAGGGTACAATGAGCAGTTCTTC. Translating it yields CATRPSAGGYNEQFF. The chain has TRBV24-1 and TRBJ2-1; 10 positions match TRBD2. Germline lookup yields CDR1 KGHDR and CDR2 SFDVKD. The CDR3 contains 15 residues. Germline trimming cut 7 bases from V and 4 bases from J; bases unmatched to any gene: 6.

The CDR3 coding sequence is TGTGCCAGCAGCTTGGCCCCGGGACAGGAGGCCACTGAAGCTTTCTTT. The encoded protein is CASSLAPGQEATEAFF. The V and J genes are TRBV5-4 and TRBJ1-1; 8 bases match TRBD1. Unmatched junction bases numbered 8, after V lost 0 bases and J lost 4 bases. The germline gives CDR1 SGHNT, CDR2 YYREEE (reference sequence). This CDR3 has 16 residues.

The chain has TRBV5-4 and TRBJ2-5; D perhaps matches TRBD2 (6 bases). V lost 4 bases, J lost 2 bases, and 15 bases lay in between. The germline V gene encodes CDR1 SGHNT and CDR2 YYREEE (reference sequence). This CDR3 is built from 15 residues. The CDR3 loop reads CASSTRAGPQETQYF. The CDR3 bases are TGTGCCAGCAGCACCCGGGCGGGGCCTCAAGAGACCCAGTACTTC.

J is TRBJ2-3 and V is TRBV28; TRBD2 agrees at 12 bases. V lost 6 bases to trimming and J lost 4 bases; unmatched junction nucleotides: 29. The CDR3 has 23 amino acids. Looked up from germline, CDR1 is MDHEN and CDR2 is SYDVKM. CDR3 amino acids: CASSRPRQGGWLAGGPGADTQYF. The CDR3 DNA is TGTGCCAGCAGCCGTCCCCGACAGGGAGGGTGGCTAGCGGGAGGGCCGGGCGCAGATACGCAGTATTTT.

This chain uses TRBV5-8 with TRBJ2-7; D unclear. CDR1 and CDR2 (germline): SGHTS, YDEGEE. The length of the CDR3 is 12 residues. V lost 4 bases and J lost 4, with 9 bases in between. CDR3 in DNA: TGTGCCAGCAGCCACATGGAGTACGAGCAGTACTTC. This encodes CASSHMEYEQYF.

This clone was seen a few times. V is TRBV27 and J is TRBJ1-5; D gene uncertain. CDR1 and CDR2 (germline): MNHEY, SMNVEV (reference sequence). Trimming took 10 bases from V and 0 from J, leaving 13 bases between them. The CDR3 runs to 14 residues. CDR3 region: CANRLQVSNQPQHF. The CDR3 DNA reads TGTGCCAACCGACTCCAAGTTAGCAATCAGCCCCAGCATTTT.

There are a few counts of this clone. The chain carries TRBV6-6 and TRBJ2-7, with 7 bases matching TRBD2. Germline lookup yields CDR1 MNHNY and CDR2 SVGAGI (reference sequence). This CDR3 has 13 amino acids. J lost 5 bases, V lost 4 bases, and 5 bases had no gene match. The CDR3 here is CASSFGGSDEQYF. In DNA form, the CDR3 reads TGTGCCAGCAGTTTTGGCGGGAGCGACGAGCAGTACTTC.